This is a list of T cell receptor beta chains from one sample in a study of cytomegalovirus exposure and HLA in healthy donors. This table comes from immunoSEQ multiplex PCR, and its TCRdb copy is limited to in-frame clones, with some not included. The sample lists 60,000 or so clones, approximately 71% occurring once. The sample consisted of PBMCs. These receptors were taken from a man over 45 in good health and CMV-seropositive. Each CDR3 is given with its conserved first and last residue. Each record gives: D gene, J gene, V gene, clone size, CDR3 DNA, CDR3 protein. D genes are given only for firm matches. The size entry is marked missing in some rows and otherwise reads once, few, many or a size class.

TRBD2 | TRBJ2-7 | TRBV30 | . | TGTGCCTGGAGTCCCCGGCGGGAGGGCGAGCAGTACTTC | CAWSPRREGEQYF
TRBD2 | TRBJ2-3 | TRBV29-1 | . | TGCAGCGTTGAAGGTGGGGGGGAAACAACGCAGTATTTT | CSVEGGGETTQYF
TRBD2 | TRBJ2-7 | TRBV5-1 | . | TGCGCCAGCAGCTTGGGGTGGGGACTAGCGGAACTCGTCGAGCAGTACTTC | CASSLGWGLAELVEQYF
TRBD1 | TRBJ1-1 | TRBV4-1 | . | TGCGCCAGCAGCCAAGACCTCCGGGACAGGGAGCGGGCTTTCTTT | CASSQDLRDRERAFF
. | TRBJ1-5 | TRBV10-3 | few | TGTGCCATCAGTGAGTTCAGGAGCAATCAGCCCCAGCATTTT | CAISEFRSNQPQHF
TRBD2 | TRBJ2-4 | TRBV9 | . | TGTGCCAGCAGCCCGTCCGGGGGGGAAAACATTCAGTACTTC | CASSPSGGENIQYF
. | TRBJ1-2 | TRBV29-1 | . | TGCAGCGTTGATGGACAGAGCGGAGGCTACACCTTC | CSVDGQSGGYTF
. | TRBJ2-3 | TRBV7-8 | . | TGTGCCAGCAGCCCTCCAGGGAATACGCAGTATTTT | CASSPPGNTQYF
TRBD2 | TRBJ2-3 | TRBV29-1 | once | TGCAGCGTCGACCACCCCAATTCCGGGACTAGCGGGGGGGCATCCACAGATACGCAGTATTTT | CSVDHPNSGTSGGASTDTQYF
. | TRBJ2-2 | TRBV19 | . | TGTGCCAGTAAGGCGTCGAGGGCTCACACCGGGGAGCTGTTTTTT | CASKASRAHTGELFF
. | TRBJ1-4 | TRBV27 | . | TGTGCCAGCAGTTTATCGTGGTCCCGGGATGAAAAACTGTTTTTT | CASSLSWSRDEKLFF
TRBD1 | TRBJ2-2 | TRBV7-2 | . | TGTGCCAGCAGCTTAAAGGGGGCTATCGGGGAGCTGTTTTTT | CASSLKGAIGELFF
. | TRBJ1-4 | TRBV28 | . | TGTGCCAGCAGTTTCCTTCTACAGAGAACTAATGAAAAACTGTTTTTT | CASSFLLQRTNEKLFF
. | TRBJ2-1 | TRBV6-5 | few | TGTGCCAGCAGTTACGCGACACCAAATGGGAATGAGCAGTTCTTC | CASSYATPNGNEQFF
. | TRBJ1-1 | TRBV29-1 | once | TGCAGCGTTGTAGAGTTCGCAGGGTCCAGGACTGAAGCTTTCTTT | CSVVEFAGSRTEAFF
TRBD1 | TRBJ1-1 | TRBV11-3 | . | TGTGCCAGCAGCAGAGGGACAGGGGGCTCGGCTGAAGCTTTCTTT | CASSRGTGGSAEAFF
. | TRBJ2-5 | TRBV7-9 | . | TGTGCCAGCAGCTTAGCCGGACAGACGGAGACCCAGTACTTC | CASSLAGQTETQYF
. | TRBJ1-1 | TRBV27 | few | TGTGCCAGTAGCCTCTCTCTAAGGATGGGGAACACTGAAGCTTTCTTT | CASSLSLRMGNTEAFF
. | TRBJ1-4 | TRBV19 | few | TGTGCCAGTAGTGGGGGCAGGTGGGGTGGAAAACTGTTTTTT | CASSGGRWGGKLFF
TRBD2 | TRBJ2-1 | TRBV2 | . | TGTGCCAGCCCTCGGACTAGGGAAGAGCAGTTCTTC | CASPRTREEQFF
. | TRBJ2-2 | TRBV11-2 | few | TGTGCCAGCAGCCTCGGACTAAGCCCCAACACCGGGGAGCTGTTTTTT | CASSLGLSPNTGELFF
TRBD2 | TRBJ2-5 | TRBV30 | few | TGTGCCTGGAGCGGGAGGAAGCTAGCGGGGGGGGGTGAGACCCAGTACTTC | CAWSGRKLAGGGETQYF
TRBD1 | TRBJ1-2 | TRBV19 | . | TGTGCCAGTAGTAGACGACAGGGGGGAGACTACACCTTC | CASSRRQGGDYTF
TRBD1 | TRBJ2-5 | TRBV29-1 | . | TGCAGCGTTGAAGATTGGGACAGGGAAGAAGAGACCCAGTACTTC | CSVEDWDREEETQYF
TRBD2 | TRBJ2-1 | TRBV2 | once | TGTGCCAGCAGTTGGACTAGCGGGGCGAATGAGCAGTTCTTC | CASSWTSGANEQFF
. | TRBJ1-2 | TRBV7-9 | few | TGTGCCAGCAGCCTGGGGACACCCATGGACTTCTTC | CASSLGTPMDFF
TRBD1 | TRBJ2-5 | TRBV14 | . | TGTGCCAGCAGCCCTACAGGGGGCTGGGAGACCCAGTACTTC | CASSPTGGWETQYF
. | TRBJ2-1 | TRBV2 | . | TGTGCCAGCAGTCCTATCCGAGACTCCTACAATGAGCAGTTCTTC | CASSPIRDSYNEQFF
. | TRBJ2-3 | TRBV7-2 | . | TGTGCCAGCAGCCACCTAAGACACACAGATACGCAGTATTTT | CASSHLRHTDTQYF
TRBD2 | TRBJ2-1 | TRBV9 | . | TGTGCCAGCAGCGTAGACCTCCTAGCGGGACAGCATGAGCAGTTCTTC | CASSVDLLAGQHEQFF
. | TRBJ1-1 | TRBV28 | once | TGTGCCAGCAGTTTCACAGAGAACACTGAAGCTTTCTTT | CASSFTENTEAFF
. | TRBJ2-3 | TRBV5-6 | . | TGTGCCAGCAGCTTAAGAGGGATGAGCACAGATACGCAGTATTTT | CASSLRGMSTDTQYF
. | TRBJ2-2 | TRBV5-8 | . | TGTGCCAGCAGCTTAGGCGGCAGGGCGGTCACCGGGGAGCTGTTTTTT | CASSLGGRAVTGELFF
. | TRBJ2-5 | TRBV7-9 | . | TGTGCCAGCTCGGGAGCGACCCAGTACTTC | CASSGATQYF
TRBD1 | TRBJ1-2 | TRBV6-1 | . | TGTGCCAGCAGTGAATCCGGGACAGGGGCATTCAACTATGGCTACACCTTC | CASSESGTGAFNYGYTF
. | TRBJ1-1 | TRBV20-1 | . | TGCAGTGCTAGTTTCATAGCTGAAGCTTTCTTT | CSASFIAEAFF
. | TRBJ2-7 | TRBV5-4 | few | TGTGCCAGCAGCCGAACTAGGGACTACGAGCAGTACTTC | CASSRTRDYEQYF
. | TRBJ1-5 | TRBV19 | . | TGTGCCAGTAGTATAACCAGGGATAGCAATCAGCCCCAGCATTTT | CASSITRDSNQPQHF
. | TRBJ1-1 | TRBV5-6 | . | TGTGCCAGCAGCCCTCGGAGGGGCATGAACACTGAAGCTTTCTTT | CASSPRRGMNTEAFF
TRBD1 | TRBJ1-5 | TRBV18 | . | TGTGCCAGCTCACCAAGCGACAGGGGAGAAAGGCAGCCCCAGCATTTT | CASSPSDRGERQPQHF
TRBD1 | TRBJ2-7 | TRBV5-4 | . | TGTGCCAGCAGCGACTCCGGGACAGGGCCCTCCTACGAGCAGTACTTC | CASSDSGTGPSYEQYF
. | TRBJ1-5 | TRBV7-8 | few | TGTGCCAGCAGCTCCCTCGTGATAGCCCGCAATCAGCCCCAGCATTTT | CASSSLVIARNQPQHF
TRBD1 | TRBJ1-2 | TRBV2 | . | TGTGCCAGCAGGGACGGACAGGGCCGGCGACGGCGCGGCTACACCTTC | CASRDGQGRRRRGYTF
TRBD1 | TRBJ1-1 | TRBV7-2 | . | TGTGCCAGTTGGACAGGGAGATTGAACACTGAAGCTTTCTTT | CASWTGRLNTEAFF
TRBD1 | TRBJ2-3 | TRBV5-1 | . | TGCGCCAGCAGCCCCAGGGACAGGGATACGCAGTATTTT | CASSPRDRDTQYF
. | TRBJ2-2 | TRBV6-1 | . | TGTGCCAGCACCACCGGCACCGGGGAGCTGTTTTTT | CASTTGTGELFF
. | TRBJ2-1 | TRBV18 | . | TGTGCCAGCTCACCAACTATGAGCTCCTACAATGAGCAGTTCTTC | CASSPTMSSYNEQFF
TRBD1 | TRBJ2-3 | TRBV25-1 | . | TGTGCCAGCAGGGACAGGGGGCATGATACGCAGTATTTT | CASRDRGHDTQYF